This TCR beta chain came from a study of early T cells in non-severe SARS-CoV-2 infection. Unique molecular identifiers (one per individual cDNA molecule) were attached. TCRdb fed the 5' RACE reads into MiXCR, producing one record per CDR3 protein. The sample yields roughly 31,000 distinct CDR3 sequences, about 4.6% seen once. The CDR3 is 14 amino acids. The V gene lost 6 bases and the J gene lost 5 bases, with 16 bases spanning the gap. The germline gives CDR1 MRHNA, CDR2 SNTAGT. Study observations and caveats: Matching against VDJdb likely underestimated virus-specific expansions, favoring anti-spike CD8.

Remarks on this clonotype: What it recognizes is unknown.

Sequenced sample: whole blood. The chain is built from TRBV6-4 and TRBJ2-5; a weak D match, TRBD2 (5 bases). The clonotype comes from an adult who was a healthcare worker with PCR-confirmed SARS-CoV-2 infection or an uninfected control (not recorded which). The CDR3 sequence: CASRPDSSQETQYF. CDR3 bases: TGTGCCAGCAGGCCGGACTCGTCCCAGGAGACCCAGTACTTC.